The next 26 T cell receptor beta chains were all read from a single sample in a study of blood T cell repertoires in COVID-19. Measured with immunoSEQ multiplex PCR; TCRdb has only the in-frame clones, and not every one. Of 400,000 to 550,000 clones in the sample, about 89% were seen once. Sequencing was performed on peripheral blood. The source of these receptors is a woman younger than 45 with acute or convalescent COVID-19.

This sequence joins TRBV6-1 and TRBJ2-7; D not resolved. Germline V gene data show CDR1 as MNHNS and CDR2 as SASEGT. The V and J ends lost 2 bases and 2 bases respectively, with 4 bases between them. The CDR3 totals 12 residues. The CDR3 nucleotides read TGTGCCAGCAGTGAACCCGCCTACGAGCAGTACTTC. Amino acid sequence: CASSEPAYEQYF.

The chain carries TRBV5-6 and TRBJ1-1; a possible D gene is TRBD1 (5 bases). Trimming pared 3 bases from V and 8 bases from J, leaving 14 bases between. Germline CDR1 SGHDT, CDR2 YYEEEE. The CDR3 is 13 amino acids. CDR3 protein: CASSYPRGGEAFF. For the CDR3, the DNA is TGTGCCAGCAGCTACCCTAGGGGTGGCGAAGCTTTCTTT.

The chain links TRBV7-8 to TRBJ2-7; weak D call: TRBD2 (7 bases). Germline CDR1 SGHVS, CDR2 FQNEAQ. This CDR3 region has 18 residues. Between the trimmed V and J ends, which lost 1 base and 0 bases, there was a span of 19 bases. CDR3 in amino acids: CASSLGFGGAELSYEQYF. As DNA, the CDR3 is TGTGCCAGCAGCTTAGGTTTTGGGGGGGCCGAGCTCTCCTACGAGCAGTACTTC.

The V call is TRBV5-1, the J call TRBJ2-3; D might be TRBD2 (6 bases). This CDR3 spans 15 amino acids. V was clipped by 6 bases and J by 4 bases, with 18 bases between them. Germline V gives CDR1 SGHRS, CDR2 YFSETQ. CDR3 residues: CASKGSLASADTQYF. CDR3 DNA sequence: TGCGCCAGCAAGGGGTCACTAGCCTCGGCAGATACGCAGTATTTT.

This chain links TRBV5-5 with TRBJ1-1; possibly TRBD1 for D (5 bases). Trimming removed 3 bases at V and 5 bases at J, with 11 bases between. CDR3 size: 13 residues. CDR1 and CDR2 from the germline V gene are SGHKS and YYEKEE (reference sequence). The CDR3 DNA reads TGTGCCAGCAGCTGGGGCCAGGTGACTGAAGCTTTCTTT. Its protein product is CASSWGQVTEAFF.

V usage is TRBV29-1 and J usage is TRBJ2-7; D not certain. The CDR3 runs 12 residues. Germline loops: CDR1 SQVTM, CDR2 ANQGSEA. Trimming removed 7 bases from V and 4 bases from J, with 14 bases in between. The DNA of the CDR3 is TGCAGCGCCGCTATTGCGGAATACGAGCAGTACTTC. Amino acids: CSAAIAEYEQYF.

V usage is TRBV7-3 and J usage is TRBJ2-3, with 8 bases that match TRBD2. The trim removed 8 bases at V and 2 bases at J, leaving 6 bases unmatched. The CDR3 contains 14 residues. Germline V gene data show CDR1 as SGHTA and CDR2 as FQGTGA. CDR3 protein: CASGYGGDTDTQYF. CDR3 sequence (DNA): TGTGCCAGCGGATACGGGGGGGACACAGATACGCAGTATTTT.

V gene TRBV19 combines with J gene TRBJ1-3; 7 bases line up with TRBD1. The CDR3 extends over 16 amino acids. J gave up 0 bases and V 7 bases, and 9 bases lay outside the gene matches. The germline V gene encodes CDR1 LNHDA and CDR2 SQIVND (reference sequence). This chain's CDR3 is CASIRQGVSSGNTIYF. The DNA for the CDR3 is TGTGCCAGTATTCGGCAGGGGGTAAGCTCTGGAAACACCATATATTTT.

V is TRBV6-1 and J is TRBJ1-1; D is ambiguous. Trimming removed 3 bases from V and 3 bases from J, with 8 bases in between. CDR1 MNHNS and CDR2 SASEGT come from the germline V gene. The CDR3 totals 13 residues. CDR3 in DNA: TGTGCCAGCAGTGATTACAGCTACACTGAAGCTTTCTTT. Protein product: CASSDYSYTEAFF.

The V call is TRBV5-1, the J call TRBJ1-2; 11 bases align to TRBD1. Trimming took 4 bases from V and 1 from J; bases not matched to a gene: 9. From germline, CDR1 is SGHRS and CDR2 YFSETQ. This CDR3 contains 17 residues. CDR3: CASSPSGTGGSNYGYTF. CDR3 DNA: TGCGCCAGCAGCCCGAGCGGGACAGGGGGGAGTAACTATGGCTACACCTTC.

The chain couples TRBV7-6 to TRBJ2-3, with TRBD2 matching over 9 bases. Per the germline V gene, CDR1 is SGHVS and CDR2 is FNYEAQ. The CDR3 is made up of 15 amino acids. The V gene end was trimmed by 1 base and the J gene end by 1 base; junction bases not matched to a gene: 0. For the CDR3, the DNA is TGTGCCAGCAGCTTAGAGCGGGGGGGCACAGATACGCAGTATTTT. Protein product: CASSLERGGTDTQYF. The full variable domain, completed using reference TRBV7-6 and TRBJ2-3, is GAGVSQSPRYKVTKRGQDVALRCDPISGHVSLYWYRQALGQGPEFLTYFNYEAQQDKSGLPNDRFSAERPEGSISTLTIQRTEQRDSAMYRCASSLERGGTDTQYFGPGTRLTVL.

To note about this clone: Other nucleotide sequences in the sample specify the same CDR3. The chain links TRBV7-3 to TRBJ2-5; 12 bases line up with TRBD2. V gave up 4 bases and J gave up 5 bases; unmatched junction bases: 5. The CDR3 runs 15 residues. CDR1 is SGHTA and CDR2 is FQGTGA in the germline V gene. The CDR3 DNA reads as TGTGCCAGCAGCTCGCTAGCGGGGGGGCCGGAGACCCAGTACTTC. It specifies CASSSLAGGPETQYF.

V gene TRBV24-1 combines with J gene TRBJ2-1; TRBD1 agrees at 9 bases. The CDR3 spans 15 residues. V lost 5 bases and J lost 4; bases outside the gene matches: 5. Germline V gene sequence: CDR1 KGHDR, CDR2 SFDVKD. CDR3 DNA: TGTGCCACCAGTGCCGGGACAGGGCGTTACAATGAGCAGTTCTTC. This gives the protein CATSAGTGRYNEQFF.

The sample holds a few counts of this clone. V usage is TRBV11-2 and J usage is TRBJ1-6, with 9 nucleotides matching TRBD1. There are 13 residues in the CDR3. V lost 9 bases, J lost 9 bases, and 6 bases stayed unmatched. The germline V gene has CDR1 SGHAT and CDR2 FQNNGV. This CDR3 reads CASAGQGTSPLHF. The CDR3 region has the DNA TGTGCCAGTGCGGGACAGGGAACTTCACCCCTCCACTTT.

The V call is TRBV28, the J call TRBJ2-1; a possible D gene is TRBD2 (7 bases). This CDR3 has 16 amino acids. Per the germline V gene, CDR1 is MDHEN and CDR2 is SYDVKM. Trimming left V 8 bases short and J 0 bases short, with 17 bases between. In nucleotides, the CDR3 is TGTGCCAGCGGGGTTATTCGGGGGGCCTCCTACAATGAGCAGTTCTTC. It translates to CASGVIRGASYNEQFF.

The gene calls are TRBV3-1 (or the pseudogene TRBV3-2) and TRBJ2-7, with D possibly being TRBD1 (6 bases). V lost 2 bases and J 1 base, leaving 9 bases between the germline ends. From germline, CDR1 is LGHDT and CDR2 YNNKEL (reference sequence). The CDR3 totals 14 residues. DNA of the CDR3: TGTGCCAGCAGCCAAAGTGGACAGTCCTACGAGCAGTACTTC. This sequence encodes CASSQSGQSYEQYF.

The chain carries TRBV11-1 and TRBJ2-7, with D unclear. V lost 3 bases and J lost 7, with 7 bases in between. CDR1 is SGHAT and CDR2 is FQDESV in the germline V gene (reference sequence). This CDR3 contains 11 residues. This CDR3 is CASSFNSEQYF. CDR3 nucleotides: TGTGCCAGCAGCTTTAATTCGGAGCAGTACTTC.

The DNA of the CDR3 is TGTGCCAGCTCACCTCGGACTGCGCGGGGGAGCTCCTACGAGCAGTACTTC. This encodes CASSPRTARGSSYEQYF. This chain joins TRBV18 and TRBJ2-7, with TRBD2 identical over 7 bases. CDR1 is KGHSH, CDR2 LQKENI, per germline. This CDR3 spans 17 amino acids. V dropped 3 bases and J dropped 0; count of bases not matched to a gene: 11. Full variable domain (remainder filled in from reference TRBV18 and TRBJ2-7): NAGVMQNPRHLVRRRGQEARLRCSPMKGHSHVYWYRQLPEEGLKFMVYLQKENIIDESGMPKERFSAEFPKEGPSILRIQQVVRGDSAAYFCASSPRTARGSSYEQYFGPGTRLTVT.

The chain is built from TRBV11-2 and TRBJ2-7; 7 nucleotides match TRBD2. Germline CDR1 reads SGHAT; CDR2 reads FQNNGV. V lost 3 bases to trimming and J lost 4 bases; unmatched junction nucleotides: 9. The CDR3 is 15 residues long. The chain's CDR3 is CASSFGGTRIYEQYF. CDR3 sequence (DNA): TGTGCCAGCAGCTTCGGGGGGACGCGTATTTACGAGCAGTACTTC.

This chain joins TRBV7-2 and TRBJ2-1; TRBD2 matches 8 bases. The CDR3 sequence is 15 residues long. After removal of 1 base from V and 7 bases from J, the junction contained 6 bases not matched to a gene. Germline V gene lookup returns CDR1 SGHTA and CDR2 FQGNSA. CDR3 loop: CASSLVAGRGNEQFF. The CDR3 DNA sequence: TGTGCCAGCAGCTTAGTAGCGGGAAGAGGGAATGAGCAGTTCTTC.

The chain employs TRBV27 and TRBJ2-1; TRBD2 agrees at 8 bases. V lost 8 bases to trimming and J lost 4 bases; unmatched junction nucleotides: 7. Germline lookup yields CDR1 MNHEY and CDR2 SMNVEV (reference sequence). This CDR3 is built from 14 residues. CDR3 coding DNA: TGTGCCAGCGGGCCGGGGGGGCTTTACAATGAGCAGTTCTTC. Its translation: CASGPGGLYNEQFF.

A word on this clone: The same CDR3 can be traced to other DNA sequences in this sample. The chain recombines TRBV28 with TRBJ1-4; tentative D call: TRBD1 (6 bases). Per germline, CDR1 MDHEN and CDR2 SYDVKM. The CDR3 is 15 amino acids. V was shortened by 4 bases and J by 7 bases, with 16 bases between the two germline ends. CDR3: CASSSPGQGSEKLFF. DNA for the CDR3: TGTGCCAGCAGTTCACCGGGACAAGGGTCTGAAAAACTGTTTTTT.

This rearrangement joins TRBV7-2 to TRBJ2-5; D is perhaps TRBD1 (6 bases). CDR1 is SGHTA, CDR2 FQGNSA, per germline. The CDR3 is 13 residues long. Trimming pared 5 bases from V and 5 bases from J, leaving 12 bases between. In DNA form, the CDR3 reads TGTGCCAGCAGCAACAGGGTTTCGGAGACCCAGTACTTC. This encodes CASSNRVSETQYF.

The V call is TRBV4-1, the J call TRBJ1-1; no definite D call. The germline V gene has CDR1 MGHRA and CDR2 YSYEKL. The CDR3 is 15 amino acids. V was cut by 3 bases and J by 0 bases, with 11 bases left in between. The CDR3 nucleotides read TGCGCCAGCAGCCACCTCGGGGTAATGAACACTGAAGCTTTCTTT. As protein: CASSHLGVMNTEAFF.

The sample holds one count of this clone. This chain joins TRBV5-1 and TRBJ1-6; TRBD1 matches at 10 bases. The germline gives CDR1 SGHRS, CDR2 YFSETQ. This CDR3 comprises 17 residues. V dropped 2 bases and J dropped 7; count of bases not matched to a gene: 9. CDR3 in DNA: TGCGCCAGCAGCTTCTCCACCGGGACAGGGGAAAATTCACCCCTCCACTTT. Its protein is CASSFSTGTGENSPLHF.

The chain combines TRBV6-5 with TRBJ2-3; 8 bases map to TRBD1. This CDR3 comprises 15 residues. The germline gives CDR1 MNHEY, CDR2 SVGAGI. V gave up 7 bases and J gave up 0 bases; unmatched junction bases: 6. CDR3 residues: CASNAGGTSTDTQYF. As DNA, the CDR3 is TGTGCCAGCAATGCAGGGGGCACTAGCACAGATACGCAGTATTTT.